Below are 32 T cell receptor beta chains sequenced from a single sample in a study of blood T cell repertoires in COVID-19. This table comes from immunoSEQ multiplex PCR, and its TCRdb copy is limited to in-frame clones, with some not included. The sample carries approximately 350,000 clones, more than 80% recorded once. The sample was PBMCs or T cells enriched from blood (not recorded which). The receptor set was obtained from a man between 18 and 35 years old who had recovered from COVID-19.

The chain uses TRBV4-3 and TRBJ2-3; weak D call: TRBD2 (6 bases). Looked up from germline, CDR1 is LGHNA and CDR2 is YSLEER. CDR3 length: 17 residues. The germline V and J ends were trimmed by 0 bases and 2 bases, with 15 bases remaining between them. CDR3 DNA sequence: TGCGCCAGCAGCCAAGATCGGGTGGGGGGACCCACAGATACGCAGTATTTT. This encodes CASSQDRVGGPTDTQYF.

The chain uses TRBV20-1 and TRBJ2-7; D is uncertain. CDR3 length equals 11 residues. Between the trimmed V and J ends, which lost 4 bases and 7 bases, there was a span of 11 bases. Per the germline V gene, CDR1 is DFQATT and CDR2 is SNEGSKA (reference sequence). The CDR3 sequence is CSATRDIEQYF. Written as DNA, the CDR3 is TGCAGTGCTACGAGAGATATAGAGCAGTACTTC.

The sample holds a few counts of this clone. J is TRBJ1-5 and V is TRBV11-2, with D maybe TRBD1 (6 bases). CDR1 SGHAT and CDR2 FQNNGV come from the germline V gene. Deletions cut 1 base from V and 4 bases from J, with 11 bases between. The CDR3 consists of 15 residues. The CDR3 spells CASSLVNDRNQPQHF. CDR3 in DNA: TGTGCCAGCAGCTTAGTTAACGACAGGAATCAGCCCCAGCATTTT.

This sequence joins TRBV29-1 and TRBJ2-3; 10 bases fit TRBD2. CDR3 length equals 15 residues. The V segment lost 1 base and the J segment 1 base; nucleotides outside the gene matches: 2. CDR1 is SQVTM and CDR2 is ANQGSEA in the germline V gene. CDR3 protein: CSVEVLAGGTDTQYF. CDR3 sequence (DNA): TGCAGCGTTGAAGTTCTAGCGGGGGGCACAGATACGCAGTATTTT.

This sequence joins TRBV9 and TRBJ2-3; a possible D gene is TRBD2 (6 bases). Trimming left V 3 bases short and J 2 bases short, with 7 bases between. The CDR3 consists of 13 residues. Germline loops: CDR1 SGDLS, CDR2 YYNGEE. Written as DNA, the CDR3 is TGTGCCAGCAGCGGGAGGGCCACAGATACGCAGTATTTT. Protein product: CASSGRATDTQYF.

Here the CDR3 reads CAWSRDTYEQYF. CDR3 nucleotides: TGTGCCTGGAGTAGGGACACCTACGAGCAGTACTTC. V and J are TRBV30 and TRBJ2-7; TRBD1 might be the D (6 bases). Germline CDR1 reads GTSNPN; CDR2 reads SVGIG (reference sequence). The V gene lost 2 bases and the J gene lost 2 bases, with 7 bases spanning the gap. CDR3 length equals 12 residues.

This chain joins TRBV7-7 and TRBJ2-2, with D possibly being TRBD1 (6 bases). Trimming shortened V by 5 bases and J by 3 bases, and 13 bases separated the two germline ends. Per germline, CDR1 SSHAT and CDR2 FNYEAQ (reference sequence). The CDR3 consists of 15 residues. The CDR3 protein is CASSPGAGHTGELFF. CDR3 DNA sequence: TGTGCCAGCAGCCCAGGGGCGGGTCACACCGGGGAGCTGTTTTTT.

CDR3 DNA: TGTGCCAGCAGTGAAAGACCAGGGGGCCTTAATCAGCCCCAGCATTTT. Its translation is CASSERPGGLNQPQHF. The chain links TRBV6-1 to TRBJ1-5; 8 bases align to TRBD1. The J segment lost 4 bases and the V segment lost 2 bases, leaving 7 bases of the junction unmatched. The CDR3 is 16 residues long. Germline CDR1 and CDR2: MNHNS and SASEGT.

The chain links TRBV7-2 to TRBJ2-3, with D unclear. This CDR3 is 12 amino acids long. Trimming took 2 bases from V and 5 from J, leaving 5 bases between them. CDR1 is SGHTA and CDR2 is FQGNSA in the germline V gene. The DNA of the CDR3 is TGTGCCAGCAGCTTATCCAGAGATACGCAGTATTTT. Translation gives CASSLSRDTQYF.

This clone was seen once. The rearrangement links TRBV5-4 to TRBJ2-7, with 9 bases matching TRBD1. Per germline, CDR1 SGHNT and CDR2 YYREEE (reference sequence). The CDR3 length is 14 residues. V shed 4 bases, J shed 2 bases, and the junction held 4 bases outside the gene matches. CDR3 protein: CASSPRQGAYEQYF. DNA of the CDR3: TGTGCCAGCAGCCCCCGACAGGGGGCCTACGAGCAGTACTTC.

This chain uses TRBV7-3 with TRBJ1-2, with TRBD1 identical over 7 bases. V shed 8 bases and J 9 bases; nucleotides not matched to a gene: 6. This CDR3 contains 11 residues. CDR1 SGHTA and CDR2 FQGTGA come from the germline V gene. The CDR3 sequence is CASGDSVSYTF. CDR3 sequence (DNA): TGTGCCAGCGGGGACAGCGTTAGCTACACCTTC. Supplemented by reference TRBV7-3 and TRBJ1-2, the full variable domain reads GAGVSQTPSNKVTEKGKYVELRCDPISGHTALYWYRQSLGQGPEFLIYFQGTGAADDSGLPNDRFFAVRPEGSVSTLKIQRTERGDSAVYLCASGDSVSYTFGSGTRLTVV.

CDR3 sequence: CASSQLSGTGHVALPRSTEAFF. The CDR3 bases are TGCGCCAGCAGCCAACTTTCCGGGACAGGACATGTGGCCCTTCCAAGGAGCACTGAAGCTTTCTTT. The V and J genes are TRBV4-1 and TRBJ1-1, with 8 bases identical to TRBD1. CDR3 size: 22 residues. Per germline, CDR1 MGHRA and CDR2 YSYEKL. V shed 2 bases and J 4 bases; nucleotides not matched to a gene: 27.

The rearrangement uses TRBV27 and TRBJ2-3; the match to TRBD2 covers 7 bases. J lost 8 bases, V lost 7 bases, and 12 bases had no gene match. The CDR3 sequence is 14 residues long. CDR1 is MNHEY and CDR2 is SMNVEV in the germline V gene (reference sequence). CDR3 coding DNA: TGTGCCAGCAAGGTAGAAGGGCCGGGAGGTACGCAGTATTTT. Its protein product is CASKVEGPGGTQYF.

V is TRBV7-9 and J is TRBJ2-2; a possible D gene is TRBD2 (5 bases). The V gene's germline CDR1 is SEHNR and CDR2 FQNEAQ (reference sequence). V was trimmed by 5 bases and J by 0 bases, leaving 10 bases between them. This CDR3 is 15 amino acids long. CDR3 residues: CASSPQRTNTGELFF. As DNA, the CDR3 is TGTGCCAGCAGCCCCCAGCGGACGAACACCGGGGAGCTGTTTTTT.

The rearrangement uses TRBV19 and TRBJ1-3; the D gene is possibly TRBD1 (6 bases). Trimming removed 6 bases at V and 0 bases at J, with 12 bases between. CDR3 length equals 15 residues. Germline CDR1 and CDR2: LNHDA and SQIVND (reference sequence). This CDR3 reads CASRTDRSSGNTIYF. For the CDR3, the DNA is TGTGCCAGTAGGACAGACAGGAGCTCTGGAAACACCATATATTTT.

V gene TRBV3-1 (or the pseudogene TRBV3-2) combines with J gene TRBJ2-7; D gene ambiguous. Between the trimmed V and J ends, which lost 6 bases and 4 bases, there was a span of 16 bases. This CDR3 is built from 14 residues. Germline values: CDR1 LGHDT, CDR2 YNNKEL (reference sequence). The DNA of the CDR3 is TGTGCCAGCAGTATCAGCCTAGGAGCATACGAGCAGTACTTC. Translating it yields CASSISLGAYEQYF.

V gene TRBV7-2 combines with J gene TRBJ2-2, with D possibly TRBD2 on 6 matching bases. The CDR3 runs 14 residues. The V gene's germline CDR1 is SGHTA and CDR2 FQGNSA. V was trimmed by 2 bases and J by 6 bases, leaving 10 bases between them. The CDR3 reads CASSLNGSPGELFF. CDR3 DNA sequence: TGTGCCAGCAGCTTAAACGGGAGTCCCGGGGAGCTGTTTTTT.

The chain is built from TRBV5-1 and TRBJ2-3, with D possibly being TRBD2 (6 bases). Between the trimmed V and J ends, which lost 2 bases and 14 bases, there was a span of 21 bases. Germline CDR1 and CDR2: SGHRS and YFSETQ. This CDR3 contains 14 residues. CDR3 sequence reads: CASSLSGTTSPTYF. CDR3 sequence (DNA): TGCGCCAGCAGCTTAAGTGGGACGACTAGTCCTACGTATTTT.

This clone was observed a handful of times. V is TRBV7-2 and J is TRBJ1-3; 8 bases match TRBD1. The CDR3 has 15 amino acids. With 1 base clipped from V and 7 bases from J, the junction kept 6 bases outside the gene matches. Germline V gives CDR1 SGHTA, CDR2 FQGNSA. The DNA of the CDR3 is TGTGCCAGCAGCTTAGGACGACAGGGGAGGAACACCATATATTTT. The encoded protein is CASSLGRQGRNTIYF.

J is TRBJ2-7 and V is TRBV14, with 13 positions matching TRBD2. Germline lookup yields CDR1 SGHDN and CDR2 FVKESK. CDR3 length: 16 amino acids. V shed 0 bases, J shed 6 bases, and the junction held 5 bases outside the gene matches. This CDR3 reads CASSQETSGRRAEQYF. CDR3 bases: TGTGCCAGCAGCCAAGAGACTAGCGGGAGGCGGGCCGAGCAGTACTTC.

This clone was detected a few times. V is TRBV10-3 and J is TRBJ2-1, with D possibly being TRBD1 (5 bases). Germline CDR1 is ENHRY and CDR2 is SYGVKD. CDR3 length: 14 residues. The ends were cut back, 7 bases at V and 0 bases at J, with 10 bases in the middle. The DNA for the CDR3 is TGTGCCATCACCTCGACAGACTCCTACAATGAGCAGTTCTTC. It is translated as CAITSTDSYNEQFF.

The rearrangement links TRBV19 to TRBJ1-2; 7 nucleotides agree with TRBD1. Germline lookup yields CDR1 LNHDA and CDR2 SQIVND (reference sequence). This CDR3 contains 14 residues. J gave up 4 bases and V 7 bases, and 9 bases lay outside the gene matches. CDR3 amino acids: CASTKGAQSYGYTF. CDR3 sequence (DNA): TGTGCCAGTACTAAGGGGGCGCAGAGCTATGGCTACACCTTC.

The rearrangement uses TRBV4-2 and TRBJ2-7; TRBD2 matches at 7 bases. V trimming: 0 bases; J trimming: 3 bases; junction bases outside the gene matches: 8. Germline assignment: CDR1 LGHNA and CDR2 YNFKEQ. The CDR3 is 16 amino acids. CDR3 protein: CASSQDLAGEVYEQYF. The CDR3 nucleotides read TGTGCCAGCAGCCAAGATTTGGCGGGAGAGGTCTACGAGCAGTACTTC.

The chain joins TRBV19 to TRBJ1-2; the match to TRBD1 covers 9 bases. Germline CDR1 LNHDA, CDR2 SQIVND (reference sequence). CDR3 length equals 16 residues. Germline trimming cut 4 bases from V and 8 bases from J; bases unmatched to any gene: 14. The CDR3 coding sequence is TGTGCCAGTAGTAAACTACCGGGACAGGGTTCTGGGGGCTACACCTTC. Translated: CASSKLPGQGSGGYTF.

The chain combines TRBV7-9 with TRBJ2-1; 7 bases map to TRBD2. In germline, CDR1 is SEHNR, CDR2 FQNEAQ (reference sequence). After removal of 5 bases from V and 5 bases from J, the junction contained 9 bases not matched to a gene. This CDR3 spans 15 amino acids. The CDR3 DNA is TGTGCCAGCAGCCAAATAGCGGGTCCCGACAATGAGCAGTTCTTC. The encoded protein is CASSQIAGPDNEQFF.

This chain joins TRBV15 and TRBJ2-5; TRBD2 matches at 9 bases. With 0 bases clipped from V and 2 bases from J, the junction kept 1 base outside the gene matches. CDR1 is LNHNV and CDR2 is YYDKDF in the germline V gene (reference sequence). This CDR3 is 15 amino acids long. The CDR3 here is CATSREAGGQETQYF. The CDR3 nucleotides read TGTGCCACCAGCAGAGAGGCGGGAGGGCAAGAGACCCAGTACTTC. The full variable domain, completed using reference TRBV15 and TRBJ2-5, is DAMVIQNPRYQVTQFGKPVTLSCSQTLNHNVMYWYQQKSSQAPKLLFHYYDKDFNNEADTPDNFQSRRPNTSFCFLDIRSPGLGDTAMYLCATSREAGGQETQYFGPGTRLLVL.

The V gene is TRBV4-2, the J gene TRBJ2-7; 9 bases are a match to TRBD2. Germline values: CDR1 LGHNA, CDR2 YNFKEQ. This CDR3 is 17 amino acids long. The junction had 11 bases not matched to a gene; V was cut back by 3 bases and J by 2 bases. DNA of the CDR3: TGTGCCAGCAGCCACCACCCTCTGGGCGGGGGGGCCTACGAGCAGTACTTC. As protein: CASSHHPLGGGAYEQYF.

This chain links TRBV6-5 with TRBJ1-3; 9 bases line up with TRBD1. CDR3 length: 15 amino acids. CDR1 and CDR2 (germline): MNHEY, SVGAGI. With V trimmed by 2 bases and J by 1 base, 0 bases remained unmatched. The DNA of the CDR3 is TGTGCCAGCAGTTACGGGACAGGGTCTGGAAACACCATATATTTT. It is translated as CASSYGTGSGNTIYF.

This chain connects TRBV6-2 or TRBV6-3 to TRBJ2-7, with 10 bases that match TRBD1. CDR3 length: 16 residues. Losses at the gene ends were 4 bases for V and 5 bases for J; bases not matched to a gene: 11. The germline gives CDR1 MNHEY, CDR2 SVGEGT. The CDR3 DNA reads TGTGCCAGCAGTTCATCGACAGGGGGCATCGTCGACGAGCAGTACTTC. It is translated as CASSSSTGGIVDEQYF.

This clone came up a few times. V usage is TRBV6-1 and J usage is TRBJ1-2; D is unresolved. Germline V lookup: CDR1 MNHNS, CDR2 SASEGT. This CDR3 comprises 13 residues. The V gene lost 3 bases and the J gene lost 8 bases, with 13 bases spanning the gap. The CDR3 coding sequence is TGTGCCAGCAGTGAGGACGGGGTTTCGGGCTACACCTTC. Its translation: CASSEDGVSGYTF.

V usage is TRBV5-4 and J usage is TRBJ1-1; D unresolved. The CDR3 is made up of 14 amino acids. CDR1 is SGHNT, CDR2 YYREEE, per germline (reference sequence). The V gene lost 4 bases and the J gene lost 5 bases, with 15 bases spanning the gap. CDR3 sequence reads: CASSPGQVRTEAFF. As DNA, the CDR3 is TGTGCCAGCAGCCCCGGTCAAGTTAGAACTGAAGCTTTCTTT.

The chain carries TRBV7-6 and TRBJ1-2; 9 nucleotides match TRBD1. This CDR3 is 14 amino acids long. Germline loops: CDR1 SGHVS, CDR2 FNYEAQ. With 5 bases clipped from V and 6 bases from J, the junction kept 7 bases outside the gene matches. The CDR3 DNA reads TGTGCCAGCAGCCCCCTACAGGGGGCGAATGGCTACACCTTC. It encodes CASSPLQGANGYTF.